Below are 7 T cell receptor beta chains sequenced from a single sample in a study of blood T cells in healthy people across ages. For the second PCR, which ran for about 6 to 11 cycles, a sample-barcoded 5' primer and a J-beta primer mix were used. TCRdb called the 5' RACE reads again in MiXCR, with one record for every CDR3 protein. The sample lists fewer than 2 million distinct CDR3 sequences; roughly 43% were seen once. The sequencing sample was made of blood. The source is a human donor in good health.

J is TRBJ1-1 and V is TRBV7-9; 10 bases align to TRBD1. J was trimmed by 4 bases and V by 3 bases; bases with no gene match: 8. Germline CDR1 reads SEHNR; CDR2 reads FQNEAQ (reference sequence). CDR3 size: 16 residues. The CDR3 sequence: CASSFSPGQGPTEAFF. DNA for the CDR3: TGTGCCAGCAGCTTCAGCCCGGGACAGGGGCCCACTGAAGCTTTCTTT.

V gene TRBV29-1 combines with J gene TRBJ2-3, with 8 bases lining up with TRBD2. Trimming took 1 base from V and 1 from J; bases not matched to a gene: 16. CDR3 size: 19 residues. Looked up from germline, CDR1 is SQVTM and CDR2 is ANQGSEA. The CDR3 region is CSVEVLVGGASTRTDTQYF. CDR3 nucleotide sequence: TGCAGCGTTGAAGTTCTAGTCGGGGGGGCTAGTACCCGCACAGATACGCAGTATTTT.

This clonotype showed up just a few times. This chain connects TRBV5-6 to TRBJ2-1, with D unclear. The V gene's germline CDR1 is SGHDT and CDR2 YYEEEE. Deletions cut 4 bases from V and 4 bases from J, with 15 bases between. The CDR3 spans 15 residues. This chain's CDR3 is CASSTGPLSYNEQFF. CDR3 bases: TGTGCCAGCAGCACCGGGCCTCTGAGTTACAATGAGCAGTTCTTC.

In this sample, this clonotype turned up a few times. The rearrangement uses TRBV20-1 and TRBJ1-4, with D perhaps matching TRBD1 (5 bases). Between the trimmed V and J ends, which lost 7 bases and 10 bases, there was a span of 13 bases. The CDR3 covers 11 residues. CDR1 and CDR2 from the germline V gene are DFQATT and SNEGSKA (reference sequence). The DNA for the CDR3 is TGCAGTGTTTCGCGGGGGGGAAAACTGTTTTTT. It translates to CSVSRGGKLFF.

V gene TRBV4-1 combines with J gene TRBJ2-1, with TRBD2 matching over 7 bases. The V and J ends lost 0 bases and 4 bases, in that order; junction bases with no gene match: 9. The germline gives CDR1 MGHRA, CDR2 YSYEKL. CDR3 length: 17 residues. CDR3 nucleotides: TGCGCCAGCAGCCAAGATCCGACGGGAGGATTTTACAATGAGCAGTTCTTC. Protein sequence: CASSQDPTGGFYNEQFF.

The chain has TRBV7-2 and TRBJ1-6, with D perhaps TRBD1 (5 bases). The CDR3 length is 15 residues. The germline V and J ends were trimmed by 0 bases and 6 bases, with 9 bases remaining between them. CDR1 is SGHTA and CDR2 is FQGNSA in the germline V gene. The CDR3 region is CASSLARQGNSPLHF. The DNA for the CDR3 is TGTGCCAGCAGCTTAGCGAGGCAGGGTAATTCACCCCTCCACTTT.

This chain links TRBV4-1 with TRBJ1-2; no clear D. The CDR3 contains 14 residues. The germline CDR1 and CDR2 sequences are MGHRA and YSYEKL. Trimming removed 4 bases from V and 4 bases from J, with 13 bases in between. CDR3 nucleotides: TGCGCCAGCAGCCCTACCGGGATGTTCTATGGCTACACCTTC. This encodes CASSPTGMFYGYTF.